A single sample gave rise to the 25 T cell receptor beta chains below, sequenced in a study of vaccination and CD4 T cells after COVID-19. The treatment denotes: roughly 10-day PBMC culture with coronavirus spike peptide pools or control peptides (ViraFEST assay). These receptors have no identified antigens. Cultured CD4+ T-cell DNA underwent Oncomine TCR Beta short-read sequencing. One entry per CDR3 protein results from TCRdb running MiXCR on the PCR reads. Among tens of thousands of distinct CDR3 sequences listed, over 35% were seen once. Material: CD4+ T cells from blood, cultured in vitro, obtained before SARS-CoV-2 vaccination. These receptor sequences come from a human donor who received a COVID-19 vaccine.

The chain has TRBV15 and TRBJ2-5; maybe TRBD1 (5 bases). Germline V gene lookup returns CDR1 LNHNV and CDR2 YYDKDF (reference sequence). The length of the CDR3 is 14 residues. Trimming took 0 bases from V and 5 from J, leaving 10 bases between them. The CDR3 nucleotides are TGTGCCACCAGCAGAGATCAGACAGTGGAGACCCAGTACTTC. Translated: CATSRDQTVETQYF.

This clonotype was observed a few times. The chain employs TRBV6-5 and TRBJ1-2; 7 nucleotides agree with TRBD1. V lost 0 bases and J lost 3; bases outside the gene matches: 13. The CDR3 length is 18 residues. Germline V CDR1 and CDR2: MNHEY, SVGAGI. The CDR3, as DNA: TGTGCCAGCAGTTACTCGATCGCTCCAAGACAGGGAGACTATGGCTACACCTTC. Its translation is CASSYSIAPRQGDYGYTF.

The chain uses TRBV3-1 and TRBJ2-7; TRBD2 might be the D (6 bases). CDR3 length: 12 residues. The germline gives CDR1 LGHDT, CDR2 YNNKEL (reference sequence). V was cut by 3 bases and J by 5 bases, with 8 bases left in between. The CDR3 region has the DNA TGTGCCAGCAGCCAGGAGGGTGACGAGCAGTACTTC. Encoded protein: CASSQEGDEQYF.

V usage is TRBV2 and J usage is TRBJ2-5, with D unresolved. With 6 bases removed from V and 4 bases from J, the gap between germline ends came to 6 bases. Germline V gives CDR1 SNHLY, CDR2 FYNNEI. The CDR3 has 11 residues. CDR3 sequence: CASRLGETQYF. The CDR3 nucleotides are TGTGCCAGCAGGCTAGGAGAGACCCAGTACTTC.

The V and J genes are TRBV7-2 and TRBJ2-5; 9 nucleotides align to TRBD2. V shed 5 bases, J shed 2 bases, and the junction held 12 bases outside the gene matches. The CDR3 runs to 17 residues. The germline gives CDR1 SGHTA, CDR2 FQGNSA. The CDR3 nucleotides read TGTGCCAGCAGCCATATAATAGCGGGGGCTCTACAAGAGACCCAGTACTTC. It specifies CASSHIIAGALQETQYF.

The chain is built from TRBV24-1 and TRBJ2-7; 8 positions agree with TRBD1. V dropped 10 bases and J dropped 5; count of bases not matched to a gene: 15. The CDR3 is made up of 15 amino acids. CDR1 is KGHDR, CDR2 SFDVKD, per germline. CDR3 sequence (DNA): TGTGCCACGGGCCAGACTCGACAGGGGATAAACGAGCAGTACTTC. Protein: CATGQTRQGINEQYF.

This rearrangement joins TRBV30 to TRBJ1-6; TRBD1 matches at 7 bases. Looked up from germline, CDR1 is GTSNPN and CDR2 is SVGIG (reference sequence). The ends lost 3 bases at V and 5 bases at J; junction bases unmatched: 1. The CDR3 has 13 amino acids. DNA for the CDR3: TGTGCCTGGAGGGGACAGCATAATTCACCCCTCCACTTT. It encodes CAWRGQHNSPLHF.

This clonotype turned up a few times. The chain recombines TRBV19 with TRBJ1-5; D unclear. The CDR3 has 14 amino acids. Germline V gives CDR1 LNHDA, CDR2 SQIVND (reference sequence). V was pared by 5 bases and J by 4 bases, with 12 bases between. CDR3 DNA sequence: TGTGCCAGTAGTCCATCACGGATAAATCAGCCCCAGCATTTT. As protein: CASSPSRINQPQHF. Supplemented by reference TRBV19 and TRBJ1-5, the full variable domain reads DGGITQSPKYLFRKEGQNVTLSCEQNLNHDAMYWYRQDPGQGLRLIYYSQIVNDFQKGDIAEGYSVSREKKESFPLTVTSAQKNPTAFYLCASSPSRINQPQHFGDGTRLSIL.

This clonotype was seen a handful of times. V gene TRBV24-1 combines with J gene TRBJ2-5; 9 positions agree with TRBD1. Unmatched junction bases numbered 3, after V lost 7 bases and J lost 4 bases. CDR3 length: 13 residues. The germline CDR1 and CDR2 sequences are KGHDR and SFDVKD. CDR3 bases: TGTGCCACCAGGGGGACAGGGAGAGAGACCCAGTACTTC. It codes for CATRGTGRETQYF.

The chain carries TRBV5-4 and TRBJ2-5, with D hard to call. Trimming left V 0 bases short and J 0 bases short, with 12 bases between. CDR3 size: 16 residues. Germline values: CDR1 SGHNT, CDR2 YYREEE (reference sequence). In nucleotides, the CDR3 is TGTGCCAGCAGCTTGGCTCAGTCGTTGTACCAAGAGACCCAGTACTTC. It codes for CASSLAQSLYQETQYF.

The chain joins TRBV30 to TRBJ2-3, with 13 nucleotides matching TRBD2. Per the germline V gene, CDR1 is GTSNPN and CDR2 is SVGIG (reference sequence). The CDR3 has 16 residues. Unmatched junction bases numbered 5, after V lost 1 base and J lost 4 bases. The CDR3 protein is CAWSDHTSGGADTQYF. The CDR3 DNA is TGTGCCTGGAGTGACCATACTAGCGGGGGGGCAGATACGCAGTATTTT.

This clonotype was counted a single time. This chain links TRBV20-1 with TRBJ2-7; 14 bases align to TRBD2. V was pared by 0 bases and J by 6 bases, with 4 bases of the junction left unmatched. This CDR3 contains 15 residues. CDR1 DFQATT and CDR2 SNEGSKA come from the germline V gene (reference sequence). DNA of the CDR3: TGCAGTGCTAGAGATAACGGACTAGCGGGGGGCGAGCAGTACTTC. Residues: CSARDNGLAGGEQYF.

V gene TRBV5-1 combines with J gene TRBJ2-5; D unresolved. V dropped 1 base and J dropped 7 bases, with 11 bases sitting between them. Germline CDR1 is SGHRS and CDR2 is YFSETQ. This CDR3 is 13 amino acids long. The CDR3 loop reads CASSLFRDGTQYF. The CDR3 DNA reads as TGCGCCAGCAGCTTGTTTCGAGACGGGACCCAGTACTTC.

This clonotype counts as large (0.1 to 1%). The V and J genes are TRBV9 and TRBJ1-1, with 7 bases lining up with TRBD1. There are 16 residues in the CDR3. The ends lost 0 bases at V and 3 bases at J; junction bases unmatched: 8. Germline V gene sequence: CDR1 SGDLS, CDR2 YYNGEE. The CDR3 sequence: CASSVAIGDSYTEAFF. The CDR3 DNA reads TGTGCCAGCAGCGTAGCTATAGGGGACAGCTACACTGAAGCTTTCTTT.

This clonotype has a handful of counts. The chain recombines TRBV30 with TRBJ2-5; D gene unclear. CDR1 is GTSNPN and CDR2 is SVGIG in the germline V gene (reference sequence). V shed 5 bases and J shed 5 bases, with 9 bases lying between them. The CDR3 covers 11 residues. The CDR3 DNA is TGTGCCTGGCAAGGCCTTGAGACCCAGTACTTC. It yields the protein CAWQGLETQYF.

The CDR3 sequence is CASSYSDGSYEQYF. CDR3 bases: TGTGCCAGCAGTTACTCCGATGGTTCCTACGAGCAGTACTTC. This chain uses TRBV6-5 with TRBJ2-7; D remains unclear. This CDR3 contains 14 residues. Germline V gene sequence: CDR1 MNHEY, CDR2 SVGAGI. The ends were cut back, 0 bases at V and 1 base at J, with 7 bases in the middle.

V gene TRBV6-5 combines with J gene TRBJ1-2; D uncertain. Trimming took 2 bases from V and 4 from J, leaving 14 bases between them. The length of the CDR3 is 15 residues. Per the germline V gene, CDR1 is MNHEY and CDR2 is SVGAGI. CDR3 sequence reads: CASSYPGDGSYGYTF. The CDR3 region has the DNA TGTGCCAGCAGTTACCCCGGGGATGGCTCCTATGGCTACACCTTC.

This chain links TRBV19 with TRBJ2-7; possible D gene TRBD2, 5 bases. Trimming took 3 bases from V and 2 from J, leaving 11 bases between them. The V gene's germline CDR1 is LNHDA and CDR2 SQIVND (reference sequence). The CDR3 spans 14 residues. The CDR3 here is CASSINAGPYEQYF. CDR3 bases: TGTGCCAGTAGTATTAACGCGGGTCCCTACGAGCAGTACTTC.

This clonotype was counted between two and nine times. The chain recombines TRBV20-1 with TRBJ2-3; 9 bases fit TRBD2. Per the germline V gene, CDR1 is DFQATT and CDR2 is SNEGSKA (reference sequence). The V gene end was trimmed by 4 bases and the J gene end by 7 bases; junction bases not matched to a gene: 9. The CDR3 runs 14 residues. The CDR3 loop is CSATEAGGVNTQYF. The CDR3 DNA reads as TGCAGTGCTACGGAAGCGGGGGGAGTGAATACGCAGTATTTT.

This clonotype has just a few counts. The chain uses TRBV12-3 or TRBV12-4 and TRBJ2-1; perhaps TRBD2 as D (6 bases). The CDR3 has 15 residues. Trimming removed 6 bases from V and 1 base from J, with 13 bases in between. The DNA for the CDR3 is TGTGCCAGCAGGCGTTCTAGCGTGTCCTACAATGAGCAGTTCTTC. Its translation is CASRRSSVSYNEQFF.

The chain recombines TRBV21-1 with TRBJ2-3; TRBD1 reflects the table's D call only, with no check against the DNA. TRBV21-1 counts as a pseudogene. The CDR3 is 19 residues long. The DNA of the CDR3 is TGTGCCAGCAGCCCACGGGACAGGGGCAGCGGGGGGACCACAGATACGCAGTATTTT. This translates into CASSPRDRGSGGTTDTQYF.

The chain combines TRBV6-1 with TRBJ1-2; TRBD1 might be the D (6 bases). Trimming removed 2 bases from V and 1 base from J, with 8 bases in between. The CDR3 has 14 amino acids. The germline V gene encodes CDR1 MNHNS and CDR2 SASEGT. In nucleotides, the CDR3 is TGTGCCAGCAGTGAAAAGGGGGATAACTATGGCTACACCTTC. This sequence encodes CASSEKGDNYGYTF.

This clonotype has just a few counts. This chain connects TRBV25-1 to TRBJ2-5, with a tentative D call TRBD2 (7 bases). The CDR3 runs 14 residues. Trimming removed 7 bases at V and 5 bases at J, with 17 bases between. Germline CDR1 reads MGHDK; CDR2 reads SYGVNS. The CDR3, as DNA: TGTGCCAGCAACCGAGGGGGGGCCCAGGAGACCCAGTACTTC. Translated: CASNRGGAQETQYF.

This clonotype was picked up a small number of times. The chain uses TRBV24-1 and TRBJ1-5, with a weak D call TRBD1 (5 bases). Germline CDR1 is KGHDR and CDR2 is SFDVKD. V was clipped by 3 bases and J by 0 bases, with 11 bases between them. The CDR3 contains 16 residues. This CDR3 is CATSDGAPSSNQPQHF. As DNA, the CDR3 is TGTGCCACCAGTGATGGGGCCCCCTCTAGCAATCAGCCCCAGCATTTT.

The chain employs TRBV6-5 and TRBJ2-7; 13 bases align to TRBD2. Trimming cost V 4 bases and J 4 bases; bases outside gene matches: 1. The CDR3 contains 14 residues. Germline V CDR1 and CDR2: MNHEY, SVGAGI. The CDR3 spells CASSWTSGGYEQYF. CDR3 DNA: TGTGCCAGCAGTTGGACTAGCGGGGGATACGAGCAGTACTTC.